This record covers a single T cell receptor (beta chain). cDNA serving as the sequencing template came from extracted, reverse transcribed RNA. Sequenced by immunoSEQ multiplex PCR; TCRdb stores in-frame clones only, minus some. The table shows about 200,000 clones, with roughly three fifths occurring only once. The source of the sample is a study of CD8+ T cells in alopecia areata. Study as a whole: It was oral tofacitinib, at 5 to 10 mg twice daily, that treated patients received. Tofacitinib treatment spanned 6 to 18 months, with 6 months off drug afterward.

J was trimmed by 0 bases and V by 10 bases; bases with no gene match: 7. Germline CDR1 and CDR2: ENHRY and SYGVKD. This CDR3 has 14 residues. Treatment given: oral pan-JAK inhibitor, 5-10 mg twice daily. The sample consisted of CD4+ T cells sorted from blood, taken at week 4, from a patient treated with tofacitinib. The rearrangement uses TRBV10-3 and TRBJ2-5; TRBD1 aligns across 8 bases. The sequence was obtained from a human donor with alopecia areata. Written as DNA, the CDR3 is TGTGCCAGCGGACAGGGTGGGAACCAAGAGACCCAGTACTTC. It specifies CASGQGGNQETQYF.